Shown below are 6 T cell receptor beta chains from a single sample sequenced in a study of neurological immune-mediated disorders. TCRdb used MiXCR to reprocess the 5' RACE reads, holding one entry per CDR3 protein. The data hold just over 20,000 distinct CDR3 sequences, with roughly 17% observed a single time. Sequenced material: CD8+ T cells from blood. All receptors derive from a woman aged 18-29 years with multiple sclerosis.

This clonotype was detected many times. At one boundary the junction diverges from the germline segment, which might be a read error. The chain is built from TRBV7-7 and TRBJ2-2, with TRBD1 as a possible D gene (5 bases). Germline-derived CDR1 and CDR2 are SSHAT and FNYEAQ (reference sequence). CDR3 length: 16 residues. Written as DNA, the CDR3 is TGTGCTAGCAGCCAATGGCGGACAACGAACACCGGGGAGCTGTTTTTT. This codes for CASSQWRTTNTGELFF. Full variable domain (missing parts from reference TRBV7-7 and TRBJ2-2): GAGVSQSPRYKVTKRGQDVTLRCDPISSHATLYWYQQALGQGPEFLTYFNYEAQPDKSGLPSDRFSAERPEGSISTLTIQRTEQRDSAMYRCASSQWRTTNTGELFFGEGSRLTVL.

This clonotype was counted many times. The rearrangement uses TRBV20-1 and TRBJ2-3; 7 positions agree with TRBD2. The CDR3 has 17 residues. J was trimmed by 1 base and V by 4 bases; bases with no gene match: 14. The germline V gene has CDR1 DFQATT and CDR2 SNEGSKA (reference sequence). The CDR3 region is CSAIKRVREFGTDTQYF. CDR3 in DNA: TGCAGTGCTATCAAACGAGTGCGGGAGTTCGGCACAGATACGCAGTATTTT.

This clonotype occurred many times. This sequence joins TRBV12-3 or TRBV12-4 and TRBJ1-2, with D perhaps TRBD1 (5 bases). V was clipped by 0 bases and J by 4 bases, with 12 bases between them. The CDR3 runs to 15 residues. DNA of the CDR3: TGTGCCAGCAGTTTAGCGCTGAGGGACTCCTATGGCTACACCTTC. Translating it yields CASSLALRDSYGYTF.

This chain links TRBV6-6 with TRBJ2-5; D ambiguous. Trimming took 4 bases from V and 3 from J, leaving 3 bases between them. CDR3 size: 11 residues. Germline values: CDR1 MNHNY, CDR2 SVGAGI (reference sequence). CDR3 protein: CASSSKETQYF. CDR3 sequence (DNA): TGTGCCAGCAGTTCAAAAGAGACCCAGTACTTC.

This clonotype was counted many times. V and J are TRBV7-9 and TRBJ2-5; D remains ambiguous. The germline V and J ends were trimmed by 5 bases and 4 bases, with 5 bases remaining between them. The CDR3 consists of 11 residues. Germline V gives CDR1 SEHNR, CDR2 FQNEAQ (reference sequence). The CDR3 region has the DNA TGTGCCAGCAGCCCCAGAGAGACCCAGTACTTC. Translated, it gives CASSPRETQYF.

This clonotype has ten or more counts. The rearrangement joins TRBV24-1 to TRBJ1-1, with D uncertain. This CDR3 is built from 13 residues. Germline CDR1 KGHDR, CDR2 SFDVKD. The V end was cut by 7 bases, the J end by 1 base, with 9 bases between. The CDR3 sequence is CATRASENTEAFF. In nucleotides, the CDR3 is TGTGCCACCAGGGCCAGTGAGAACACTGAAGCTTTCTTT.